One and the same sample provided the 23 T cell receptor beta chains below, sequenced in a study of T cells in Graves' hyperthyroidism and ophthalmopathy (dated by TCRdb to 2018 to 2020). Library method: multiplex PCR. Sequencing took place on an Illumina HiSeq 2000. The TCR beta CDR3 regions were amplified from RNA transcripts. The TCR CDR3 was subjected to a first round of RT-PCR using the HTBI primer set and the Qiagen OneStep RT-PCR kit. TCRdb trimmed public reads at Q25 via fastp, called clones via MiXCR and kept in-frame beta chains. Rows with a matching CDR3 protein are joined into one entry that keeps the most common DNA and genes. The sample table records around 300,000 distinct CDR3 sequences; 13% to 15% of these occur just once. 30% to 35% of the sample goes to the ten largest clones. Sequencing was performed on blood. All receptors come from a woman aged 45-65 years with Graves' hyperthyroidism that later progressed to Graves' ophthalmopathy.

This clonotype was counted at least ten times. The chain combines TRBV5-6 with TRBJ2-1; D might be TRBD2 (5 bases). Trimming pared 1 base from V and 2 bases from J, leaving 16 bases between. From germline, CDR1 is SGHDT and CDR2 YYEEEE. The CDR3 loop spans 17 amino acids. CDR3 sequence: CASSLSVSEGPYNEQFF. DNA of the CDR3: TGTGCCAGCAGCTTGTCGGTTAGCGAGGGCCCCTACAATGAGCAGTTCTTC.

Regarding this clonotype: Given a much more abundant clone one base away, this may be a read error. V and J are TRBV12-3 or TRBV12-4 and TRBJ2-1; the D is unclear. The length of the CDR3 is 16 residues. V was trimmed by 4 bases and J by 8 bases, leaving 21 bases between them. CDR3 DNA sequence: TGTGCCAGCAGTTCCCCCGACCTGATAAGAAGTCATGAGCAGTTCTTC. Protein: CASSSPDLIRSHEQFF.

This clonotype was seen repeatedly, ten times or more. V and J are TRBV10-1 and TRBJ2-2; 11 bases are shared with TRBD2. The junction had 12 bases not matched to a gene; V was cut back by 3 bases and J by 0 bases. CDR1 and CDR2 (germline): WNHNN, SYGVQD (reference sequence). This CDR3 has 20 residues. The CDR3 is CASSEKRGASGRSNTGELFF. Here the CDR3 DNA reads TGCGCCAGCAGTGAAAAAAGGGGTGCTAGCGGGAGGTCGAACACCGGGGAGCTGTTTTTT.

This clonotype was detected ten times or more. The rearrangement uses TRBV2 and TRBJ2-3; 12 positions match TRBD2. Germline V gene sequence: CDR1 SNHLY, CDR2 FYNNEI. This CDR3 spans 16 amino acids. The junction had 8 bases not matched to a gene; V was cut back by 5 bases and J by 5 bases. This chain's CDR3 is CASSLTAGLAGDTQYF. The CDR3 coding sequence is TGTGCCAGCAGTCTTACCGCGGGACTAGCGGGAGATACGCAGTATTTT.

This clonotype occurred many times. The rearrangement joins TRBV29-1 to TRBJ2-3; D unresolved. Trimming left V 3 bases short and J 2 bases short, with 9 bases between. CDR1 SQVTM and CDR2 ANQGSEA come from the germline V gene. The CDR3 runs to 13 residues. In DNA, the CDR3 is TGCAGCGTTGACCTGCCGGCCACAGATACGCAGTATTTT. Its protein product is CSVDLPATDTQYF.

J is TRBJ2-2 and V is TRBV5-8; D remains unclear. With 2 bases removed from V and 4 bases from J, the gap between germline ends came to 9 bases. CDR3 length: 14 residues. Looked up from germline, CDR1 is SGHTS and CDR2 is YDEGEE. The CDR3 is CASSLERGTGELFF. The CDR3 DNA follows: TGTGCCAGCAGCTTAGAGCGTGGCACCGGGGAGCTGTTTTTT.

V gene TRBV27 combines with J gene TRBJ2-7, with 7 bases identical to TRBD1. Germline V gene data show CDR1 as MNHEY and CDR2 as SMNVEV (reference sequence). This CDR3 has 16 residues. Unmatched junction bases numbered 12, after V lost 7 bases and J lost 0 bases. This CDR3 is CASKLGWTGSSYEQYF. In DNA, the CDR3 is TGTGCCAGCAAATTGGGTTGGACAGGTAGCTCCTACGAGCAGTACTTC.

This clonotype was detected many times. J is TRBJ1-1 and V is TRBV20-1; D is undetermined. V lost 4 bases to trimming and J lost 0 bases, with 6 bases between them. CDR3 length: 12 amino acids. Germline CDR1 DFQATT, CDR2 SNEGSKA (reference sequence). In DNA form, the CDR3 reads TGCAGTGCTACTTGGGTGAACACTGAAGCTTTCTTT. Translation: CSATWVNTEAFF.

Ten or more counts support this clonotype. V is TRBV20-1 and J is TRBJ1-2, with D unclear. Germline V gives CDR1 DFQATT, CDR2 SNEGSKA (reference sequence). CDR3 length: 12 amino acids. Trimming took 3 bases from V and 2 from J, leaving 7 bases between them. CDR3 region: CSASLRNYGYTF. DNA for the CDR3: TGCAGTGCTAGTTTACGGAACTATGGCTACACCTTC.

This clonotype has ten or more counts. The rearrangement uses TRBV6-1 and TRBJ2-7; 9 bases agree with TRBD1. CDR3 size: 14 residues. The germline gives CDR1 MNHNS, CDR2 SASEGT. V was clipped by 5 bases and J by 2 bases; unmatched bases: 4. The DNA for the CDR3 is TGTGCCAGCAGTTCGACAGGGGGGGCCTACGAGCAGTACTTC. It yields the protein CASSSTGGAYEQYF.

This clonotype was recorded many times. V usage is TRBV6-1 and J usage is TRBJ2-3; D could derive from TRBD1 or TRBD2 (7 bases each). The CDR3 consists of 15 residues. Germline CDR1 reads MNHNS; CDR2 reads SASEGT. V lost 10 bases and J lost 1, with 18 bases in between. DNA of the CDR3: TGTGCCACCAGGGAGGGGGCGCTTGGCACAGATACGCAGTATTTT. It encodes CATREGALGTDTQYF.

CDR3: CASSFQQGSYNSPLHF. CDR3 DNA sequence: TGTGCCAGCAGTTTCCAACAGGGCTCCTATAATTCACCCCTCCACTTT. This chain uses TRBV27 with TRBJ1-6, with a possible D match to TRBD1 (6 bases). This CDR3 spans 16 amino acids. V was pared by 3 bases and J by 0 bases, with 9 bases between. Germline V gives CDR1 MNHEY, CDR2 SMNVEV (reference sequence).

This clonotype was found a few times. This chain connects TRBV10-3 to TRBJ2-5; the match to TRBD1 covers 9 bases. Germline assignment: CDR1 ENHRY and CDR2 SYGVKD. This CDR3 has 14 amino acids. With 2 bases clipped from V and 5 bases from J, the junction kept 3 bases outside the gene matches. The CDR3 coding sequence is TGTGCCATCAGTGAGGGACAGGGGAGGGAGACCCAGTACTTC. This gives the protein CAISEGQGRETQYF.

This clonotype was counted only a few times. The V and J genes are TRBV5-6 and TRBJ2-2; a weak D match, TRBD2 (5 bases). V lost 5 bases and J 6 bases, leaving 11 bases between the germline ends. CDR3 length: 13 residues. Germline V gene lookup returns CDR1 SGHDT and CDR2 YYEEEE. The CDR3 sequence: CASREGRAGELFF. DNA of the CDR3: TGTGCCAGCAGAGAGGGAAGGGCCGGGGAGCTGTTTTTT. Drawing the rest from reference TRBV5-6 and TRBJ2-2, the complete variable domain is DAGVTQSPTHLIKTRGQQVTLRCSPKSGHDTVSWYQQALGQGPQFIFQYYEEEERQRGNFPDRFSGHQFPNYSSELNVNALLLGDSALYLCASREGRAGELFFGEGSRLTVL.

Ten or more counts support this clonotype. This chain connects TRBV28 to TRBJ2-5; 9 bases are shared with TRBD1. Germline V gives CDR1 MDHEN, CDR2 SYDVKM. This CDR3 comprises 18 residues. V shed 5 bases, J shed 5 bases, and the junction held 18 bases outside the gene matches. The CDR3 loop reads CASSRRLGQGYSEETQYF. CDR3 in DNA: TGTGCCAGCAGTCGTAGGTTGGGACAGGGATATTCTGAGGAGACCCAGTACTTC.

This clonotype appeared a few times. The chain uses TRBV19 and TRBJ1-5, with D unresolved. This CDR3 is 12 amino acids long. Trimming shortened V by 7 bases and J by 1 base, and 5 bases separated the two germline ends. Germline CDR1 is LNHDA and CDR2 is SQIVND (reference sequence). CDR3 sequence reads: CASTKSNQPQHF. The CDR3 DNA is TGTGCCAGTACGAAAAGCAATCAGCCCCAGCATTTT.

In this sample, this clonotype turned up many times. The chain couples TRBV28 to TRBJ2-7; D is unclear. With 5 bases removed from V and 4 bases from J, the gap between germline ends came to 15 bases. This CDR3 has 14 residues. The germline V gene has CDR1 MDHEN and CDR2 SYDVKM. As DNA, the CDR3 is TGTGCCAGCAGTCCGGGCCCTACCCCGTACGAGCAGTACTTC. It is translated as CASSPGPTPYEQYF.

The J gene is TRBJ2-5, the V gene TRBV19; 9 positions match TRBD1. V lost 9 bases and J lost 6; bases outside the gene matches: 14. CDR1 LNHDA and CDR2 SQIVND come from the germline V gene (reference sequence). The CDR3 runs 15 residues. For the CDR3, the DNA is TGTGCCAGCCGATCAGGGACAGGGAGTAAGCAGACCCAGTACTTC. Protein sequence: CASRSGTGSKQTQYF.

There are many counts of this clonotype. The chain employs TRBV2 and TRBJ2-7; weak D call: TRBD1 (7 bases). Trimming shortened V by 5 bases and J by 3 bases, and 11 bases separated the two germline ends. The CDR3 loop spans 13 amino acids. Germline V gene data show CDR1 as SNHLY and CDR2 as FYNNEI. CDR3 amino acids: CASSTQGGYEQYF. CDR3 DNA: TGTGCCAGCAGTACTCAGGGGGGCTACGAGCAGTACTTC.

This clonotype has a count of ten or more. The V gene is TRBV4-1, the J gene TRBJ1-1, with D possibly being TRBD1 (5 bases). Germline assignment: CDR1 MGHRA and CDR2 YSYEKL. The CDR3 has 15 amino acids. Trimming cost V 4 bases and J 1 base, with 13 bases left between them. For the CDR3, the DNA is TGCGCCAGCAGCCTACGGGGCACGGGGAACACTGAAGCTTTCTTT. This sequence encodes CASSLRGTGNTEAFF.

This clonotype was recorded a few times. This chain joins TRBV3-1 and TRBJ2-5; tentatively, D is TRBD1 or TRBD2 (6 bases each). Germline V gene lookup returns CDR1 LGHDT and CDR2 YNNKEL (reference sequence). This CDR3 contains 19 residues. Trimming stripped 4 bases from V and 5 bases from J, with 29 bases between. CDR3 loop: CASSRRTDLSIRGGETQYF. The CDR3 DNA is TGTGCCAGCAGCCGCCGGACGGACCTCTCTATTCGAGGGGGGGAGACCCAGTACTTC.

This clonotype was observed at least ten times. The chain links TRBV18 to TRBJ2-5; D gene uncertain. The CDR3 spans 13 residues. Germline loops: CDR1 KGHSH, CDR2 LQKENI. V gave up 2 bases and J gave up 4 bases, with 8 bases separating them. The CDR3 sequence: CASSPGSGETQYF. Written as DNA, the CDR3 is TGTGCCAGCTCACCAGGGTCGGGAGAGACCCAGTACTTC.

This clonotype has ten or more counts. V usage is TRBV5-1 and J usage is TRBJ2-5, with D perhaps matching TRBD1 (5 bases). Trimming cost V 1 base and J 1 base, with 8 bases left between them. In germline, CDR1 is SGHRS, CDR2 YFSETQ. This CDR3 has 14 residues. CDR3 DNA sequence: TGCGCCAGCAGCTTGCTAGACAGCCAAGAGACCCAGTACTTC. Amino acids: CASSLLDSQETQYF. Full variable domain (remainder filled in from reference TRBV5-1 and TRBJ2-5): KAGVTQTPRYLIKTRGQQVTLSCSPISGHRSVSWYQQTPGQGLQFLFEYFSETQRNKGNFPGRFSGRQFSNSRSEMNVSTLELGDSALYLCASSLLDSQETQYFGPGTRLLVL.